These 19 T cell receptor beta chains originate from one sample sequenced in a study of blood T cell repertoires in COVID-19. Generated by immunoSEQ multiplex PCR, the TCRdb table keeps only in-frame clones and is missing some. The table has approximately 180,000 clones, around 82% seen once. The material sequenced was PBMCs or T cells enriched from blood (not recorded which). The receptors shown here come from a woman aged 60-75 years with acute COVID-19.

The gene calls are TRBV7-9 and TRBJ2-5; 8 bases are shared with TRBD1. The germline gives CDR1 SEHNR, CDR2 FQNEAQ (reference sequence). This CDR3 is 15 amino acids long. The J segment lost 5 bases and the V segment lost 6 bases, leaving 11 bases of the junction unmatched. The DNA for the CDR3 is TGTGCCAGCAGAGAAGCAGGGGGCGCGGGGGAGACCCAGTACTTC. It yields the protein CASREAGGAGETQYF.

This clone was seen more than once but under ten times. The chain recombines TRBV5-4 with TRBJ1-2, with TRBD1 identical over 8 bases. The CDR3 extends over 15 amino acids. With 5 bases clipped from V and 6 bases from J, the junction kept 12 bases outside the gene matches. In germline, CDR1 is SGHNT, CDR2 YYREEE (reference sequence). Here the CDR3 reads CASRKTDREGNGYTF. CDR3 sequence (DNA): TGTGCCAGCAGGAAAACGGACAGGGAAGGAAATGGCTACACCTTC.

The chain carries TRBV10-2 and TRBJ1-2; the D is unclear. V lost 3 bases and J 3 bases, leaving 8 bases between the germline ends. The CDR3 is made up of 13 amino acids. Germline loops: CDR1 WSHSY, CDR2 SAAADI. The CDR3 is CASSENSHYGYTF. For the CDR3, the DNA is TGCGCCAGCAGTGAAAACAGCCACTATGGCTACACCTTC.

This chain uses TRBV5-8 with TRBJ2-7; tentatively, D is TRBD2 (5 bases). V lost 1 base and J lost 3, with 11 bases in between. In germline, CDR1 is SGHTS, CDR2 YDEGEE. The CDR3 totals 14 residues. The CDR3 protein is CASSLIGSDYEQYV. CDR3 DNA sequence: TGTGCCAGCAGCTTGATAGGGAGCGACTACGAGCAGTACGTC.

The chain carries TRBV9 and TRBJ2-3; tentative D call: TRBD2 (6 bases). CDR3 length: 16 amino acids. With 4 bases removed from V and 6 bases from J, the gap between germline ends came to 21 bases. Germline CDR1 SGDLS, CDR2 YYNGEE. The DNA of the CDR3 is TGTGCCAGCAGCCCCCAATGGACTGGAGGGGTGGATACGCAGTATTTT. Protein sequence: CASSPQWTGGVDTQYF.

V gene TRBV30 combines with J gene TRBJ1-1, with unresolved D. Trimming removed 4 bases at V and 7 bases at J, with 13 bases between. Germline V lookup: CDR1 GTSNPN, CDR2 SVGIG (reference sequence). The CDR3 contains 12 residues. The CDR3 bases are TGTGCCTGGACTTTTGGGAGGGTTGAAGCTTTCTTT. It encodes CAWTFGRVEAFF.

This rearrangement joins TRBV6-5 to TRBJ2-4; D is ambiguous. The length of the CDR3 is 13 residues. Germline V gene sequence: CDR1 MNHEY, CDR2 SVGAGI. V was pared by 11 bases and J by 3 bases, with 14 bases between. In nucleotides, the CDR3 is TGTGCCTCGAATGGCGGCAGCAAAAACATTCAGTACTTC. Translating gives CASNGGSKNIQYF.

The chain carries TRBV4-3 and TRBJ2-2; 9 positions agree with TRBD2. Germline trimming cut 1 base from V and 5 bases from J; bases unmatched to any gene: 8. The CDR3 runs 17 residues. In germline, CDR1 is LGHNA, CDR2 YSLEER. The CDR3 protein is CASSQGSVAGETGELFF. The CDR3, as DNA: TGCGCCAGCAGCCAAGGGTCTGTAGCGGGAGAAACCGGGGAGCTGTTTTTT.

This clone is medium-sized within its sample. V usage is TRBV4-3 and J usage is TRBJ2-7, with D possibly matching TRBD2 (6 bases). Trimming left V 1 base short and J 3 bases short, with 16 bases between. The CDR3 runs to 16 residues. Germline V lookup: CDR1 LGHNA, CDR2 YSLEER. The CDR3 here is CASSQVYRDSNYEQYF. The CDR3 region has the DNA TGCGCCAGCAGCCAAGTATATCGGGACTCAAACTACGAGCAGTACTTC.

This chain links TRBV4-3 with TRBJ2-1; maybe TRBD2 (5 bases). CDR1 is LGHNA and CDR2 is YSLEER in the germline V gene. Deletions cut 4 bases from V and 8 bases from J, with 15 bases between. The CDR3 consists of 14 residues. The CDR3 nucleotides read TGCGCCAGCAGCCGTTTTTATGCGGGCGATGAGCAGTTCTTC. Its protein is CASSRFYAGDEQFF.

The rearrangement joins TRBV7-8 to TRBJ2-5; a weak D match, TRBD1 (5 bases). This CDR3 spans 16 amino acids. Trimming removed 7 bases from V and 4 bases from J, with 22 bases in between. Germline V gene sequence: CDR1 SGHVS, CDR2 FQNEAQ. The chain's CDR3 is CASNLQGGAPRETQYF. The CDR3 nucleotides are TGTGCCAGCAACCTCCAGGGTGGGGCCCCCCGAGAGACCCAGTACTTC.

This chain connects TRBV7-2 to TRBJ2-1; 10 nucleotides match TRBD2. The germline CDR1 and CDR2 sequences are SGHTA and FQGNSA. The CDR3 has 15 residues. V was clipped by 2 bases and J by 4 bases; unmatched bases: 2. CDR3 sequence reads: CASSLRTSGYNEQFF. The CDR3 DNA reads as TGTGCCAGCAGCTTAAGGACTAGCGGATACAATGAGCAGTTCTTC.

This chain joins TRBV28 and TRBJ1-5, with D unclear. CDR3 length: 15 residues. The germline V and J ends were trimmed by 1 base and 6 bases, with 13 bases remaining between them. The germline gives CDR1 MDHEN, CDR2 SYDVKM. CDR3 DNA sequence: TGTGCCAGCAGTTTATTAGAGGGTAGAAGTCAGCCCCAGCATTTT. Encoded protein: CASSLLEGRSQPQHF.

V usage is TRBV15 and J usage is TRBJ1-2; maybe TRBD1 (5 bases). The V gene's germline CDR1 is LNHNV and CDR2 YYDKDF (reference sequence). The CDR3 extends over 15 amino acids. Between the trimmed V and J ends, which lost 8 bases and 0 bases, there was a span of 16 bases. The CDR3 bases are TGTGCCACCTTCCGGCAGGGAGGATCTAACTATGGCTACACCTTC. This sequence encodes CATFRQGGSNYGYTF. The whole variable domain, remainder taken from reference TRBV15 and TRBJ1-2, is DAMVIQNPRYQVTQFGKPVTLSCSQTLNHNVMYWYQQKSSQAPKLLFHYYDKDFNNEADTPDNFQSRRPNTSFCFLDIRSPGLGDTAMYLCATFRQGGSNYGYTFGSGTRLTVV.

This clone was found a few times. The rearrangement joins TRBV27 to TRBJ2-3; unclear D gene. This CDR3 spans 13 amino acids. Trimming pared 2 bases from V and 6 bases from J, leaving 9 bases between. From germline, CDR1 is MNHEY and CDR2 SMNVEV (reference sequence). The CDR3 here is CASSLVERDTQYF. The DNA for the CDR3 is TGTGCCAGCAGTTTAGTGGAGAGGGATACGCAGTATTTT.

The chain joins TRBV9 to TRBJ2-1, with 7 bases identical to TRBD2. Germline CDR1 is SGDLS and CDR2 is YYNGEE. V was clipped by 0 bases and J by 3 bases; unmatched bases: 9. This CDR3 has 17 amino acids. The CDR3 nucleotides read TGTGCCAGCAGCGTAGCTACCCTCGGGGGGTTCTACAATGAGCAGTTCTTC. Residues: CASSVATLGGFYNEQFF.

The gene calls are TRBV4-3 and TRBJ1-6; 9 nucleotides align to TRBD1. The germline CDR1 and CDR2 sequences are LGHNA and YSLEER. J gave up 7 bases and V 4 bases, and 8 bases lay outside the gene matches. The CDR3 contains 16 residues. The CDR3 nucleotides are TGCGCCAGCAGCCGGGCAACCGGGACAGGGAATTCACCCCTCCACTTT. Protein sequence: CASSRATGTGNSPLHF.

This clone was counted once. CDR3 sequence reads: CASSLPLGGYGYTF. For the CDR3, the DNA is TGTGCCAGCAGCCTACCCTTGGGGGGATATGGCTACACCTTC. J is TRBJ1-2 and V is TRBV7-8, with TRBD1 as a possible D gene (5 bases). Germline CDR1 reads SGHVS; CDR2 reads FQNEAQ. V dropped 5 bases and J dropped 5 bases, with 15 bases sitting between them. CDR3 length equals 14 residues.

V usage is TRBV21-1 and J usage is TRBJ2-7; no DNA check was done on the table's D call, TRBD1. TRBV21-1 counts as a pseudogene. The CDR3 is made up of 15 amino acids. CDR3 residues: CASLPQGESPYEQYV. CDR3 sequence (DNA): TGTGCCAGCCTGCCCCAGGGGGAAAGCCCTTACGAGCAGTACGTC.